This is a list of T cell receptor beta chains from one sample in a study of blood T cell repertoires in COVID-19. Profiled with immunoSEQ multiplex PCR; TCRdb holds only in-frame clones, not every one. This table has 100,000 to 120,000 clones, more than 75% appearing once. The sequencing input was peripheral blood. Receptors were obtained from a woman aged 45-59 years with acute or convalescent COVID-19. Both conserved end residues are trimmed from each CDR3. Each record gives: clone size, V gene, CDR3 protein. Size is omitted from some rows. Given values are once, few, many or a class for expanded clones.

>-|TRBV10-3
AISDGRAKTQY
>-|TRBV5-1
ASSGLLSNEQF
>-|TRBV19
ASSSRTERGEQY
>-|TRBV7-9
ASSLTPAGGTDTQY
>-|TRBV13
ASSLGSGSGGNEQF
>-|TRBV5-5
ASSVGLVEKTGELF
>-|TRBV6-5
ASTLGLAGETQY
>-|TRBV29-1
SVEPRTGAYEQY
>-|TRBV5-1
ASSPPNSGQGREQY
>-|TRBV7-9
ASSSPGQNQPQH
>-|TRBV29-1
SVEAGTADYEQY
>-|TRBV5-4
ASSSNIDREYGYT
>-|TRBV23-1
ASSPQGTGCNLYEQY
>-|TRBV5-6
ASSFTGTSGREGNEQF
>-|TRBV3-1/TRBV3-2
ASSQNTGGVGYT
>-|TRBV30
AWSVRGSPLH
>once|TRBV7-9
ATSGTGEQF
>-|TRBV6-5
ASRKETGSAF
>-|TRBV12-3/TRBV12-4
ASSFPLPREQY
>-|TRBV19
ATLAGPTDTQY
>-|TRBV24-1
ATVSNSSLEGYGYT
>-|TRBV3-1/TRBV3-2
ASSNRVTPYEQY
>-|TRBV19
ASKQGQDGANVLT
>-|TRBV20-1
SASRENGYT
>few|TRBV14
ASSLGGNTEAF